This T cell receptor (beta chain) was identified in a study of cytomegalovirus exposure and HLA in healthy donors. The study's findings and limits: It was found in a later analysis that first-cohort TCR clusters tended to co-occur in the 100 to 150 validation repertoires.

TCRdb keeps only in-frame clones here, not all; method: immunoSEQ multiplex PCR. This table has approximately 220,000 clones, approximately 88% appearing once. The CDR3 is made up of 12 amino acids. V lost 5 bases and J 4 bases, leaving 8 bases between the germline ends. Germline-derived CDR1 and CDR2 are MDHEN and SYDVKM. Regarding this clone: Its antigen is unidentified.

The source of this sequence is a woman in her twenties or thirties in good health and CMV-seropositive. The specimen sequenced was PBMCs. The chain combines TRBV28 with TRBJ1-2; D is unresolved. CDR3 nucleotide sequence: TGTGCCAGCAGTCGACTCACCTATGGCTACACCTTC. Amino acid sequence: CASSRLTYGYTF.